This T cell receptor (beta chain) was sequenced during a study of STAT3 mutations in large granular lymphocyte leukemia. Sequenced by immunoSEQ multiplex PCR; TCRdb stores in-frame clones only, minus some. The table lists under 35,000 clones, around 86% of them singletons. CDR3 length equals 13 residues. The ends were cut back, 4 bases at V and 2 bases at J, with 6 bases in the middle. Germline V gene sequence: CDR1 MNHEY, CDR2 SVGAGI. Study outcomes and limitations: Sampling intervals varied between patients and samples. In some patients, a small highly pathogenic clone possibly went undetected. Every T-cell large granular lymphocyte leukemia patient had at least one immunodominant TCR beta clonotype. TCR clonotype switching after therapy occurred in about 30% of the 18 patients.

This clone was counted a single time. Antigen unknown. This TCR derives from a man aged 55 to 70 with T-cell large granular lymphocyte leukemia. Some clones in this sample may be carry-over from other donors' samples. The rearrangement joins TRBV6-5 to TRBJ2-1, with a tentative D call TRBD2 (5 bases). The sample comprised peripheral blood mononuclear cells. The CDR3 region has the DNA TGTGCCAGCAGTTCCGGGACCTACAATGAGCAGTTCTTC. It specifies CASSSGTYNEQFF.